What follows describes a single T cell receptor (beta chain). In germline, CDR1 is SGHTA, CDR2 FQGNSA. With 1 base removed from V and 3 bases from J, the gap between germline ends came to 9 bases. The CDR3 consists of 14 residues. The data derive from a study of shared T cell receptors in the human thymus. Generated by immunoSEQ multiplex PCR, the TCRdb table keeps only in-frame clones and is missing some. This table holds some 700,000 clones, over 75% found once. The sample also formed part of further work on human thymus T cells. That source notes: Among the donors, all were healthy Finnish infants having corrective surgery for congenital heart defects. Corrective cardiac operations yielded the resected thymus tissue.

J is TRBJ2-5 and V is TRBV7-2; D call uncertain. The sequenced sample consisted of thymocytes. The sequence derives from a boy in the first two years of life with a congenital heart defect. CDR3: CASSLVSLEETQYF. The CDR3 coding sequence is TGTGCCAGCAGCTTAGTTAGTCTGGAAGAGACCCAGTACTTC.